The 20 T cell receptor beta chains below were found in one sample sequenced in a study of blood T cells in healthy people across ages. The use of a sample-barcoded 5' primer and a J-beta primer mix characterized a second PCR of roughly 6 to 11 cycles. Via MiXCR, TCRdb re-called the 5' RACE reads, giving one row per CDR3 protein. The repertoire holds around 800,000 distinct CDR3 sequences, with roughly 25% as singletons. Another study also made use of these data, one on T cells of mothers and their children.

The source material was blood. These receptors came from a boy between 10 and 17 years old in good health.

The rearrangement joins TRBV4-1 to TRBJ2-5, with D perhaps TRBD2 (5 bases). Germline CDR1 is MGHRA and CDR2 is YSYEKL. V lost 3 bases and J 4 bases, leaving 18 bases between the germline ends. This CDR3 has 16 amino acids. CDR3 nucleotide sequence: TGCGCCAGCAGCCAGAGGGTGAAGAACCAAGGAGAGACCCAGTACTTC. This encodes CASSQRVKNQGETQYF.

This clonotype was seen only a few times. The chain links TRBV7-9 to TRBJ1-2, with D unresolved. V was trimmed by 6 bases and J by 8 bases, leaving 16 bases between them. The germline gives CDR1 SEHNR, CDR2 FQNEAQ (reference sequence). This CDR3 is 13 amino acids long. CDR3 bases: TGTGCCAGCAGTCTGACCCCGGTTGGGGGCTACACCTTC. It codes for CASSLTPVGGYTF.

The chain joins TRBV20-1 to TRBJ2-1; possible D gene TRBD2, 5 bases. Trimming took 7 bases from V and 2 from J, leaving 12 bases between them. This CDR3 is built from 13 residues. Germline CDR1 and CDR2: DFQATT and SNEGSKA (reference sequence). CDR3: CSVSPSPYNEQFF. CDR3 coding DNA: TGCAGTGTTAGTCCTAGCCCCTACAATGAGCAGTTCTTC.

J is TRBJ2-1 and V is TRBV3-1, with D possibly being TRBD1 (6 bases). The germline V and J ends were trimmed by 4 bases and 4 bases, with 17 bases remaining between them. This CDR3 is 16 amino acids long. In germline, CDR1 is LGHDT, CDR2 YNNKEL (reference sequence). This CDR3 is CASSPIGTRLYNEQFF. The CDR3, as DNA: TGTGCCAGCAGCCCTATCGGGACACGACTTTACAATGAGCAGTTCTTC.

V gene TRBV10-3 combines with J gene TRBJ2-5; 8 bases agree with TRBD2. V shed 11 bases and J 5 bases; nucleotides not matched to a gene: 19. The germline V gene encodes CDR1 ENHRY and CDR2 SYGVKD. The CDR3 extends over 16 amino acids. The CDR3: CAPPLPTGGALETQYF. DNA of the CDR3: TGTGCCCCCCCCCTCCCTACCGGGGGGGCCCTGGAGACCCAGTACTTC.

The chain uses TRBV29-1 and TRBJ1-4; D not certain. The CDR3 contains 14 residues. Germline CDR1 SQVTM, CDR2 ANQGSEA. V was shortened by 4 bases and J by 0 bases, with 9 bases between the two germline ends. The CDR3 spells CSVGTDATNEKLFF. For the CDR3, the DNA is TGCAGCGTTGGGACCGATGCAACTAATGAAAAACTGTTTTTT.

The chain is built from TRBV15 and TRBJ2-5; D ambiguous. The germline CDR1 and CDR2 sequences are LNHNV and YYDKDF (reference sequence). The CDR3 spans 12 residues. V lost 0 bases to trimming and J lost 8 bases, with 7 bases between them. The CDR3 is CATSRDRATQYF. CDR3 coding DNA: TGTGCCACCAGCAGAGATAGGGCTACCCAGTACTTC.

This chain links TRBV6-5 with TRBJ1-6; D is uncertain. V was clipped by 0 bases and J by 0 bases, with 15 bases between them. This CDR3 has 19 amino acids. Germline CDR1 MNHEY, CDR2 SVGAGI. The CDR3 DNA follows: TGTGCCAGCAGTTACTCGTTACCGACTTTAAGCTCCTATAATTCACCCCTCCACTTT. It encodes CASSYSLPTLSSYNSPLHF.

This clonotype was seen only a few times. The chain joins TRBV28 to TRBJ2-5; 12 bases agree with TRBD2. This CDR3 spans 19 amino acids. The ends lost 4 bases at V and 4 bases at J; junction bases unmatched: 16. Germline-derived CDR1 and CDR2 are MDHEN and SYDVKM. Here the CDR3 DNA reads TGTGCCAGCAGTTCTCCTCCGACTAGCGGGGGCCCTGGGAGAGAGACCCAGTACTTC. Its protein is CASSSPPTSGGPGRETQYF.

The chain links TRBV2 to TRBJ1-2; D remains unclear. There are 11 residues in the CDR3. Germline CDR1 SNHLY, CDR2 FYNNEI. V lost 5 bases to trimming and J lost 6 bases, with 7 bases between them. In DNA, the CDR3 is TGTGCCAGCAGTCCAAGGGATGGCTACACCTTC. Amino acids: CASSPRDGYTF.

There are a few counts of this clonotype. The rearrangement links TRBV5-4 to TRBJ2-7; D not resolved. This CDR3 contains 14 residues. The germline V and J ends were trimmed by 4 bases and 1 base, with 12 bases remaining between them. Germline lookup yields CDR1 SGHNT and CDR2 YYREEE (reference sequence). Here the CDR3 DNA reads TGTGCCAGCAGCAAGCAGGACGGATCCTACGAGCAGTACTTC. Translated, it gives CASSKQDGSYEQYF.

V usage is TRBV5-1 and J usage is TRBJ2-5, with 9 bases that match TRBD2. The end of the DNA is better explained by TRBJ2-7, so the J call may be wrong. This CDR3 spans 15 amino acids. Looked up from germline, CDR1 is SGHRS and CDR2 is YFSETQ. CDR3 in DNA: TGCGCCAGCAGCCAATATGATAGCGGGGGATACGAGCAGTACTTC. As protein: CASSQYDSGGYEQYF.

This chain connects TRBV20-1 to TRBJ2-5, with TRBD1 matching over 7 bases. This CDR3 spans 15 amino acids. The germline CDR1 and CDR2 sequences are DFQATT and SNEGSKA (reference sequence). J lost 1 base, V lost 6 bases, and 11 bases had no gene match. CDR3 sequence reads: CSAVAVQGTQETQYF. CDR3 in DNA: TGCAGTGCGGTCGCAGTACAGGGGACCCAAGAGACCCAGTACTTC.

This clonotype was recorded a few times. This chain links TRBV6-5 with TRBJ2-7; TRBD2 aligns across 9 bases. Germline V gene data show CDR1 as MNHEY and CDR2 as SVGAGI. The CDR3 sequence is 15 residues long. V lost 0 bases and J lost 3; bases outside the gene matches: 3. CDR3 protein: CASSYSLAGNYEQYF. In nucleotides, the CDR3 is TGTGCCAGCAGTTACTCTCTAGCGGGGAACTACGAGCAGTACTTC.

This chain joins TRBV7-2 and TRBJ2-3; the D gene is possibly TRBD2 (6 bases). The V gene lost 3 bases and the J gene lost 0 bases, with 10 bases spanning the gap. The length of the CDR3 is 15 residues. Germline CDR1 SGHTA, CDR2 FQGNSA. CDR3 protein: CASSFPGTSTDTQYF. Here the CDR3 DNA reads TGTGCCAGCAGCTTCCCCGGGACTAGCACAGATACGCAGTATTTT.

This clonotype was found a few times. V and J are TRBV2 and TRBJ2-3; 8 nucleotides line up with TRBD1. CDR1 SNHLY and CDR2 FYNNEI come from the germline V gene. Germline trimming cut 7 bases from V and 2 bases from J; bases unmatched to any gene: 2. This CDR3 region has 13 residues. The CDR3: CASTGGFTDTQYF. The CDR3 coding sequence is TGTGCCAGCACAGGGGGCTTCACAGATACGCAGTATTTT. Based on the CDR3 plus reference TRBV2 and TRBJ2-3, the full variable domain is EPEVTQTPSHQVTQMGQEVILRCVPISNHLYFYWYRQILGQKVEFLVSFYNNEISEKSEIFDDQFSVERPDGSNFTLKIRSTKLEDSAMYFCASTGGFTDTQYFGPGTRLTVL.

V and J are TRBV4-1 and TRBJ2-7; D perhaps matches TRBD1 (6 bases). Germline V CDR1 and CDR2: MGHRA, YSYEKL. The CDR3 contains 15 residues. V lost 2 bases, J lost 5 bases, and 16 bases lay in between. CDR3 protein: CASSQLSLRGNEQYF. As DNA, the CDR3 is TGCGCCAGCAGCCAACTCTCGCTCAGGGGCAACGAGCAGTACTTC.

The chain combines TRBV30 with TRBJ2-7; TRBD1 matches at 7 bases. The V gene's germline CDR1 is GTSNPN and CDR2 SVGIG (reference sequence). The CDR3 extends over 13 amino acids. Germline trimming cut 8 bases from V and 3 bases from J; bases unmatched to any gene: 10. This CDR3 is CAGSRDSFYEQYF. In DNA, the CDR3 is TGTGCCGGGTCCCGGGACAGTTTCTACGAGCAGTACTTC.

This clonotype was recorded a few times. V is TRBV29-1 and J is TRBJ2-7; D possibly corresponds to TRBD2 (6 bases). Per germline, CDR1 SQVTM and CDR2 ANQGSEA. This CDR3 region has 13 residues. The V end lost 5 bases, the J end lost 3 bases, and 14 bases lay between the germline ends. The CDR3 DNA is TGCAGCGTTCAGGAGGGTCCATTCTACGAGCAGTACTTC. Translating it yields CSVQEGPFYEQYF.

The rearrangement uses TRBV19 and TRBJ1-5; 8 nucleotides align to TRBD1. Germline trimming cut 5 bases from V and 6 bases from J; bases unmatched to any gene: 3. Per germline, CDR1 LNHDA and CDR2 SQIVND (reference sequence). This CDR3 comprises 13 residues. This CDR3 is CASSGGTGQPQHF. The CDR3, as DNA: TGTGCCAGTAGTGGAGGGACAGGTCAGCCCCAGCATTTT.